This is a list of T cell receptor beta chains from one sample in a study of technical replicates of blood from a few donors. TCRdb's table, derived via immunoSEQ multiplex PCR, lists solely in-frame clones and lacks some. The sample holds about 83,000 clones, 96% seen once. Sequencing was done on a sample of T cells isolated from PBMCs. These receptors all come from a human donor in good health. Both conserved end residues are part of each CDR3. The D gene is left open where the match is weak. Where a row states a size, it is once, few, many or the class of an expanded clone; other rows omit it.

J gene | V gene | D gene | clone size | CDR3 DNA | CDR3 protein
TRBJ2-1 | TRBV30 | . | . | TGTGCCTGGAGGGACGACTATCCTTCCTACAATGAGCAGTTCTTC | CAWRDDYPSYNEQFF
TRBJ1-1 | TRBV7-9 | . | . | TGTGCCAGCAGCTTGGGACATGTTGATGAAGCTTTCTTT | CASSLGHVDEAFF
TRBJ2-7 | TRBV9 | . | . | TGTGCCAGCAGCGCCTTCGACAGACTCTACGAGCAGTACTTC | CASSAFDRLYEQYF
TRBJ1-5 | TRBV5-1 | . | . | TGCGCCAGCAGTCCGGGGGATGGTCAGCCCCAGCATTTT | CASSPGDGQPQHF
TRBJ1-2 | TRBV19 | . | . | TGTGCCAGTAGTATACGGCAGGAACCCGCTGGCTACACCTTC | CASSIRQEPAGYTF
TRBJ2-3 | TRBV6-5 | . | . | TGTGCCAGCAGTTCTACCGGGACGGGCAGGGGAGATACGCAGTATTTT | CASSSTGTGRGDTQYF
TRBJ2-1 | TRBV2 | . | . | TGTGCCAGCAGGCCCCCAAGCGCCTCCTACAATGAGCAGTTCTTC | CASRPPSASYNEQFF
TRBJ1-1 | TRBV6-1 | . | once | TGTGCCAGCTCCACGACACCGAACACTGAAGCTTTCTTT | CASSTTPNTEAFF
TRBJ2-3 | TRBV12-5 | TRBD1 | . | TGTGCTAGTGGTTTGGTAGCGGACAGGAGTGGTACGCAGTATTTT | CASGLVADRSGTQYF
TRBJ2-7 | TRBV29-1 | . | . | TGCAGCGCCCTAGCGTGGATCTCCTACGAGCAGTACTTC | CSALAWISYEQYF
TRBJ1-2 | TRBV7-9 | . | . | TGTGCCAGCAGCTTAGCTCTACTTTATGGCTACACCTTC | CASSLALLYGYTF
TRBJ2-1 | TRBV5-1 | TRBD1 | . | TGCGCCAGCAGCCCTGGACAGGGGGCCTCCTACAATGAGCAGTTCTTC | CASSPGQGASYNEQFF
TRBJ1-2 | TRBV18 | . | . | TGTGCCAGCTCACCCCAGGGAAACTCAAACTATGGCTACACCTTC | CASSPQGNSNYGYTF
TRBJ1-5 | TRBV5-1 | . | . | TGCGCCAGCGCGGGGAATAGCAATCAGCCCCAGCATTTT | CASAGNSNQPQHF
TRBJ2-7 | TRBV13 | . | . | TGTGCCAGCAGCTTGAGTGGGGGGAACGAGCAGTACTTC | CASSLSGGNEQYF
TRBJ2-1 | TRBV4-2 | TRBD1 | . | TGTGCCAGCAGCATCCAAACCGGGACAGGGTCTTTCTTC | CASSIQTGTGSFF
TRBJ2-7 | TRBV6-5 | TRBD1 | . | TGTGCCAGCAGCTTTACCCTCGGGACAGGTGACGAGCAGTACTTC | CASSFTLGTGDEQYF
TRBJ2-1 | TRBV9 | TRBD2 | once | TGTGCCAGCACCGTAGTTCCGGGAGGGACCTACAATGAGCAGTTCTTC | CASTVVPGGTYNEQFF
TRBJ2-7 | TRBV2 | . | . | TGTGCCAGCAATCCCCGGGACTTGAGCTCCTACGAGCAGTACTTC | CASNPRDLSSYEQYF
TRBJ2-1 | TRBV25-1 | . | . | TGTGCCAGCAGTATCCTCACTACGACTGACTACAATGAGCAGTTCTTC | CASSILTTTDYNEQFF
TRBJ2-2 | TRBV11-2 | . | . | TGTGCCAGCAGCCGTAACATGAACACCGGGGAGCTGTTTTTT | CASSRNMNTGELFF
TRBJ2-2 | TRBV10-3 | TRBD2 | . | TGTGCCATCAGTGATTCTAGCGGGAGAGTTGGGACCGGGGAGCTGTTTTTT | CAISDSSGRVGTGELFF
TRBJ2-4 | TRBV6-5 | TRBD2 | . | TGTGCCAGCAGCTCTCTAGCGGTAGTGGGAAACATTCAGTACTTC | CASSSLAVVGNIQYF
TRBJ1-4 | TRBV30 | TRBD1 | . | TGTGCCTGGAGCGTAACGACAGGGGGCCGTGAAAAACTGTTTTTT | CAWSVTTGGREKLFF
TRBJ2-1 | TRBV7-3 | . | . | TGTGCCAGCAGCTTAGGGGGGAGCAGTGAGCAGTTCTTC | CASSLGGSSEQFF
TRBJ1-3 | TRBV18 | TRBD1 | . | TGTGCCAGCTCACCACGGACAGGCTCGGGAAACACCATATATTTT | CASSPRTGSGNTIYF
TRBJ1-2 | TRBV19 | TRBD1 | . | TGTGCCAGTGAAGTTGCCAGGGGGCATTATGGCTACACCTTC | CASEVARGHYGYTF
TRBJ2-1 | TRBV7-8 | TRBD2 | once | TGTGCCAGCAGCTTAGTGCAGCGGGAGGGTACAAATGAGCAGTTCTTC | CASSLVQREGTNEQFF
TRBJ2-2 | TRBV2 | . | . | TGTGCCAGCAAACCAGGGCTGGGCACCGGGGAGCTGTTTTTT | CASKPGLGTGELFF
TRBJ2-5 | TRBV27 | TRBD2 | . | TGTGCCAGCAGTCGCCGGGGGGTCCAAGAGACCCAGTACTTC | CASSRRGVQETQYF
TRBJ1-5 | TRBV28 | TRBD1 | . | TGTGCCAGCAGTTTTATGGGACAGGAGAGAGGTCAGCCCCAGCATTTT | CASSFMGQERGQPQHF
TRBJ1-5 | TRBV2 | . | . | TGTGCCAGCACTATGGACAAGAAAGGCCAGCATTTT | CASTMDKKGQHF
TRBJ2-1 | TRBV6-5 | . | . | TGTGCCAGCAGTTTATCAGGGGTACTACTGTTCTTC | CASSLSGVLLFF
TRBJ2-2 | TRBV5-1 | TRBD2 | . | TGCGCCAGCAGCTCATGGACTAGCGGTAACACCGGGGAGCTGTTTTTT | CASSSWTSGNTGELFF
TRBJ2-1 | TRBV7-2 | . | . | TGTGCCAGCAGCCCCTCAGGACTGACTGGCGAGCAGTTCTTC | CASSPSGLTGEQFF
TRBJ2-7 | TRBV7-9 | TRBD1 | . | TGTGCCAGCAGCCATAGACAGGGGTACTACGAGCAGTACTTC | CASSHRQGYYEQYF
TRBJ2-7 | TRBV4-2 | TRBD1 | . | TGTGCCAGCAGCGGGACAGCTATCTACGAGCAGTACTTC | CASSGTAIYEQYF
TRBJ2-7 | TRBV7-6 | TRBD2 | . | TGTGCCAGCAGCCCGGGACTAGCGGGAGAAGAGCAGTACTTC | CASSPGLAGEEQYF
TRBJ1-2 | TRBV28 | . | . | TGTGCCAGCAGTCCCCGGCGGAGCTACTATGGCTACACCTTC | CASSPRRSYYGYTF
TRBJ2-3 | TRBV9 | TRBD2 | . | TGTGCCAGCAGCGTAAGGCGGGAGAGGGTAGATACGCAGTATTTT | CASSVRRERVDTQYF